These T cell receptor beta chains were read from a single sample in a study of naive and memory T cell subsets. In TCRdb, the UMI-ligation and nested PCR reads were re-called with MiXCR into one record per CDR3 protein. The table has around 110,000 distinct CDR3 sequences, approximately 37% seen once. The specimen was central memory CD4+ T cells from blood. Receptor source: a human donor in good health. CDR3s include the opening cysteine and the closing phenylalanine or tryptophan. Fields, in order: D gene, J gene, V gene, clone size, CDR3 DNA, CDR3 protein. D genes are given only for firm matches. Some rows have no size entry. The others give once, few or many, or a class for an expanded clone.

d_call: .; j_call: TRBJ2-7; v_call: TRBV6-5; clone_size: .; cdr3_nt: TGTGCCAGCAGTTACTCGATCGGAGCCCGAACCTACGAGCAGTACTTC; cdr3_aa: CASSYSIGARTYEQYF
d_call: TRBD2; j_call: TRBJ2-7; v_call: TRBV28; clone_size: .; cdr3_nt: TGTGCCAGCAGTTTGGGACTAGCGGGAAGGCTCAGCATGGAACAGTACTTC; cdr3_aa: CASSLGLAGRLSMEQYF
d_call: TRBD2; j_call: TRBJ2-1; v_call: TRBV7-2; clone_size: .; cdr3_nt: TGTGCCAGCAGCCACCGTACGGGACTAGTTAAAAGTGAGCAGTTCTTC; cdr3_aa: CASSHRTGLVKSEQFF
d_call: TRBD1; j_call: TRBJ1-5; v_call: TRBV20-1; clone_size: .; cdr3_nt: TGCAGTGCTGCGCGGACAGGGGACCAGCCCCAGCATTTT; cdr3_aa: CSAARTGDQPQHF
d_call: .; j_call: TRBJ1-3; v_call: TRBV20-1; clone_size: .; cdr3_nt: TGCAGTGCTAGGGGACGAGGGCCTGGAAACACCATATATTTT; cdr3_aa: CSARGRGPGNTIYF
d_call: .; j_call: TRBJ2-3; v_call: TRBV29-1; clone_size: many; cdr3_nt: TGCAGCGGTGTTAGCACAGATACGCAGTATTTT; cdr3_aa: CSGVSTDTQYF
d_call: .; j_call: TRBJ2-5; v_call: TRBV7-2; clone_size: .; cdr3_nt: TGTGCCAGCAGCTTACAGCGGGTGAGCCAAGAGACCCAGTACTTC; cdr3_aa: CASSLQRVSQETQYF
d_call: .; j_call: TRBJ2-7; v_call: TRBV20-1; clone_size: once; cdr3_nt: TGCAGTGCCCGCCCCGTTGGCTTAAGCTCCTACGAGCAGTACTTC; cdr3_aa: CSARPVGLSSYEQYF
d_call: .; j_call: TRBJ2-1; v_call: TRBV20-1; clone_size: few; cdr3_nt: TGCAGTGCCCCTAAAGGAGGCAGGGGTTCCGCCGTGGGTAGGAATGAGCAGTTCTTC; cdr3_aa: CSAPKGGRGSAVGRNEQFF
d_call: TRBD1; j_call: TRBJ2-5; v_call: TRBV20-1; clone_size: .; cdr3_nt: TGCAGTGCCAAGGACAGGGGGCGATGGGGGACCCAGTACTTC; cdr3_aa: CSAKDRGRWGTQYF
d_call: .; j_call: TRBJ2-3; v_call: TRBV29-1; clone_size: .; cdr3_nt: TGCAGCGTCGGACACCGCACAGATACGCAGTATTTT; cdr3_aa: CSVGHRTDTQYF
d_call: .; j_call: TRBJ2-7; v_call: TRBV11-2; clone_size: few; cdr3_nt: TGTGCCAGCAGCCTGGACCCAGGGTTTACCGAGCAGTACTTC; cdr3_aa: CASSLDPGFTEQYF
d_call: TRBD2; j_call: TRBJ2-7; v_call: TRBV7-2; clone_size: .; cdr3_nt: TGTGCCAGCAGTTCCTCCATCGGGGGGTACGAGCAGTACTTC; cdr3_aa: CASSSSIGGYEQYF
d_call: TRBD2; j_call: TRBJ2-5; v_call: TRBV30; clone_size: once; cdr3_nt: TGTGCCTGGAGTTCGAGACTAGCGGGTACCTATGAGACCCAGTACTTC; cdr3_aa: CAWSSRLAGTYETQYF
d_call: .; j_call: TRBJ1-5; v_call: TRBV2; clone_size: many; cdr3_nt: TGTGCCAGCAGTGCTTATGGGGCGGTCAGCGGTCAGCCCCAGCATTTT; cdr3_aa: CASSAYGAVSGQPQHF
d_call: TRBD2; j_call: TRBJ2-1; v_call: TRBV25-1; clone_size: .; cdr3_nt: TGTGCCAGCAGTGAATCCCGGGGTAGCGGGAGGGCTCGTTACAATGAGCAGTTCTTC; cdr3_aa: CASSESRGSGRARYNEQFF
d_call: .; j_call: TRBJ1-1; v_call: TRBV5-1; clone_size: .; cdr3_nt: TGCGCCAGCACCCTCCGGGGAGACACTGAAGCTTTCTTT; cdr3_aa: CASTLRGDTEAFF
d_call: TRBD1; j_call: TRBJ1-1; v_call: TRBV25-1; clone_size: .; cdr3_nt: TGTGCCAGCGTAAAGACAGGGATGAACACTGAAGCTTTCTTT; cdr3_aa: CASVKTGMNTEAFF
d_call: .; j_call: TRBJ1-1; v_call: TRBV6-2/TRBV6-3; clone_size: .; cdr3_nt: TGTGCCAGCCTAGGGGGGACGACAGGGAACACTGAAGCTTTCTTT; cdr3_aa: CASLGGTTGNTEAFF
d_call: .; j_call: TRBJ2-7; v_call: TRBV20-1; clone_size: .; cdr3_nt: TGCAGTGCTAGAGATCAAGGGACCGGTTGGGAGCAGTACTTC; cdr3_aa: CSARDQGTGWEQYF
d_call: .; j_call: TRBJ1-5; v_call: TRBV7-9; clone_size: .; cdr3_nt: TGTGCCAGCAGCTCCTTAAAGGACTATCAGCCCCAGCATTTT; cdr3_aa: CASSSLKDYQPQHF
d_call: .; j_call: TRBJ1-3; v_call: TRBV18; clone_size: few; cdr3_nt: TGTGCCAGCTCACCATTAGCAGACTCTGGAAACACCATATATTTT; cdr3_aa: CASSPLADSGNTIYF
d_call: .; j_call: TRBJ1-6; v_call: TRBV20-1; clone_size: few; cdr3_nt: TGCAGTGCTAGAGGTGGATCTAATTCACCCCTCCACTTT; cdr3_aa: CSARGGSNSPLHF
d_call: .; j_call: TRBJ2-3; v_call: TRBV28; clone_size: .; cdr3_nt: TGTGCCAGCAGACGAGAACGACCCGGGGCTGCGGACGGAGATACGCAGTATTTT; cdr3_aa: CASRRERPGAADGDTQYF
d_call: TRBD2; j_call: TRBJ2-1; v_call: TRBV11-3; clone_size: .; cdr3_nt: TGTGCCAGCAGCTTAGTGTCTGCGGGAGGGTACAATGAGCAGTTCTTC; cdr3_aa: CASSLVSAGGYNEQFF
d_call: .; j_call: TRBJ1-5; v_call: TRBV28; clone_size: .; cdr3_nt: TGTGCCAGCAGCTTAGGGGGTAGCCGCCAGCCCCAGCATTTT; cdr3_aa: CASSLGGSRQPQHF
d_call: .; j_call: TRBJ2-6; v_call: TRBV14; clone_size: .; cdr3_nt: TGTGCCAGCAGCCAAATGGGTTCTGGGGCCAACGTCCTGACTTTC; cdr3_aa: CASSQMGSGANVLTF
d_call: .; j_call: TRBJ1-3; v_call: TRBV7-8; clone_size: few; cdr3_nt: TGTGCCAGCAGCGTCACTCAAACTGGAAACACCATATATTTT; cdr3_aa: CASSVTQTGNTIYF
d_call: TRBD1; j_call: TRBJ2-2; v_call: TRBV25-1; clone_size: .; cdr3_nt: TGTGCCAGCAGTACCTGGACAGGGGCCACCGGGGAGCTGTTTTTT; cdr3_aa: CASSTWTGATGELFF